This T cell receptor beta chain was identified during a study of blood T cell repertoires in COVID-19. Study-wide background: Samples came from the United States, Italy and Spain, spanning acute and convalescent COVID-19. PBMCs, B-cell-depleted T cells, or T cells were the source of the cDNA or gDNA that made up the material.

As originally analysed: Reference gene primer amplification gave nucleated cell count estimates. The protocol was immunoSEQ multiplex PCR, while the TCRdb copy is restricted to in-frame clones and leaves out a portion. The DNA was the basis for D and trimming; V, J and clone size are from that table. In the table there are approximately 92,000 clones, roughly nine tenths of which are singletons. Seattle patients were enrolled during active infection and followed longitudinally. V was clipped by 5 bases and J by 4 bases, with 12 bases between them. CDR1 and CDR2 from the germline V gene are MDHEN and SYDVKM. This CDR3 spans 14 amino acids.

The source is a woman aged 60-70 years with COVID-19, enrolled during active disease. The material sequenced was peripheral blood. The chain couples TRBV28 to TRBJ1-3; D not certain. Written as DNA, the CDR3 is TGTGCCAGCAGTCCCACCGGGATAGGAAACACCATATATTTT. Translated, it gives CASSPTGIGNTIYF.